This TCR beta chain was observed in a study of blood T cells in healthy people across ages. Study-wide context: Roughly one uniquely barcoded beta molecule per two T cells was captured.

About this clonotype: Its specificity is not known.

A second 7 to 11 cycle PCR used barcoded and J-beta primers. TCRdb re-analysed the 5' RACE reads in MiXCR, keeping a single row per CDR3 protein. The sample lists fewer than 900,000 distinct CDR3 sequences, approximately 43% seen once, with 20% to 25% in the top ten. Donor samples were obtained from healthy Caucasian individuals from Russia, aged about 6 to 100. Per sample, extraction of total RNA gave at least 5 micrograms in every case. Study findings and constraints: A greater number of naive CD4+ cells and higher diversity distinguished long-lived donors from aged donors.

CDR1 is DFQATT, CDR2 SNEGSKA, per germline (reference sequence). This CDR3 comprises 14 residues. V lost 0 bases to trimming and J lost 7 bases, with 16 bases between them. Sample: blood. The clonotype comes from a woman aged 55-75 years in good health. This chain links TRBV20-1 with TRBJ2-7; no clear D. CDR3 protein: CSARDQAILREQYF. As DNA, the CDR3 is TGCAGTGCTAGAGATCAGGCCATCCTTAGGGAGCAGTACTTC.